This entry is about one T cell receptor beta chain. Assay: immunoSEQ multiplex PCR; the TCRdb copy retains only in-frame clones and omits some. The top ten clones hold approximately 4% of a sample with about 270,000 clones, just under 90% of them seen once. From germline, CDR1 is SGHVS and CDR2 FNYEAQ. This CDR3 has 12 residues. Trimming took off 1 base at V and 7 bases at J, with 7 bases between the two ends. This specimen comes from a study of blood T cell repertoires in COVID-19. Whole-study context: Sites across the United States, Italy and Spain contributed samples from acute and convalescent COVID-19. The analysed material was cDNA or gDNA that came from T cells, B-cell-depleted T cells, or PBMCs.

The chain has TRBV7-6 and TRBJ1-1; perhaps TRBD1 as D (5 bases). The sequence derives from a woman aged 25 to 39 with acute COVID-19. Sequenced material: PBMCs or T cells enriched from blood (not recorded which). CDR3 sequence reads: CASSLGGVEAFF. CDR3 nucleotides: TGTGCCAGCAGCTTAGGGGGGGTTGAAGCTTTCTTT. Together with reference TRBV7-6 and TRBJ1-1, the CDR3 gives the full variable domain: GAGVSQSPRYKVTKRGQDVALRCDPISGHVSLYWYRQALGQGPEFLTYFNYEAQQDKSGLPNDRFSAERPEGSISTLTIQRTEQRDSAMYRCASSLGGVEAFFGQGTRLTVV.